This TCR beta chain was observed in a study of blood T cell repertoires in COVID-19. Assay: immunoSEQ multiplex PCR; the TCRdb copy retains only in-frame clones and omits some. The table has about 310,000 clones, roughly 91% seen once. The CDR3 consists of 18 residues. Germline CDR1 SGHRS, CDR2 YFSETQ. With 0 bases clipped from V and 1 base from J, the junction kept 11 bases outside the gene matches. This rearrangement joins TRBV5-1 to TRBJ2-7; 9 positions agree with TRBD1. Input material: PBMCs or T cells enriched from blood (not recorded which). The TCR sequence derives from a woman under 40 who had recovered from COVID-19. DNA for the CDR3: TGCGCCAGCAGCTTGGAACCTCCGGGACAGGGATTATCCTACGAGCAGTACTTC. Protein sequence: CASSLEPPGQGLSYEQYF.